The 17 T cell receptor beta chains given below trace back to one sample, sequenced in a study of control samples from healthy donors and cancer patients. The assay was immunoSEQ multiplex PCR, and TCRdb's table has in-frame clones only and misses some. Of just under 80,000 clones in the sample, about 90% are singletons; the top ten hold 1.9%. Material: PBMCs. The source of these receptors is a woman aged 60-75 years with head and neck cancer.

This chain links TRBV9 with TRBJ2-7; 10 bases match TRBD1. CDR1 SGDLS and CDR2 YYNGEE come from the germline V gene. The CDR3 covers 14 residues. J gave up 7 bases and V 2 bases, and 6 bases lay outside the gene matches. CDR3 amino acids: CASSVHPGQGEQYF. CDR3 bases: TGTGCCAGCAGCGTTCATCCGGGACAGGGGGAGCAGTACTTC. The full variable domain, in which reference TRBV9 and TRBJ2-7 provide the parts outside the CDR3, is DSGVTQTPKHLITATGQRVTLRCSPRSGDLSVYWYQQSLDQGLQFLIQYYNGEERAKGNILERFSAQQFPDLHSELNLSSLELGDSALYFCASSVHPGQGEQYFGPGTRLTVT.

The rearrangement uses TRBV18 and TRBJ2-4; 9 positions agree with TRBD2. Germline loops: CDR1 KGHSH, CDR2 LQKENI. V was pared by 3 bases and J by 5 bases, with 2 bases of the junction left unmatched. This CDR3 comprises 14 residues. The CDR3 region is CASSPSGSENIQYF. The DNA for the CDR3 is TGTGCCAGCTCACCTAGCGGGAGTGAAAACATTCAGTACTTC.

This CDR3 reads CASSPGDLNGETQYF. In DNA form, the CDR3 reads TGTGCCAGCAGTCCCGGAGACTTGAACGGCGAGACCCAGTACTTC. The rearrangement uses TRBV6-5 and TRBJ2-5; D not resolved. There are 15 residues in the CDR3. Per germline, CDR1 MNHEY and CDR2 SVGAGI. V was trimmed by 5 bases and J by 5 bases, leaving 18 bases between them.

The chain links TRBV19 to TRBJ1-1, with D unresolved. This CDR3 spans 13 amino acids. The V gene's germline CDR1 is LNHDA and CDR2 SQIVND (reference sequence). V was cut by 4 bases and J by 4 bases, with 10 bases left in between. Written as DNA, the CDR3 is TGTGCCAGTAGTACCGAGGGAAGCACTGAAGCTTTCTTT. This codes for CASSTEGSTEAFF.

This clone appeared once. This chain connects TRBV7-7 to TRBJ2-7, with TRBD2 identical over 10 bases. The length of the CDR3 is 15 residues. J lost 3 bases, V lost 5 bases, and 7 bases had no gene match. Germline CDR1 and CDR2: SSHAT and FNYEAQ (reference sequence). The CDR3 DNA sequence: TGTGCCAGCAGCCCGACTAGCGGGCAACTCTACGAGCAGTACTTC. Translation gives CASSPTSGQLYEQYF.

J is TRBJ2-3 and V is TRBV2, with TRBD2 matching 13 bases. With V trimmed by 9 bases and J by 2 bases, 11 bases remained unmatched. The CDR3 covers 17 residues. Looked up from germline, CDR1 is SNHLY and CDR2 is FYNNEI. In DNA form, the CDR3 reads TGTGCCAGTACCATCCTCGGACTAGCGGGAGTCACAGATACGCAGTATTTT. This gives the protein CASTILGLAGVTDTQYF.

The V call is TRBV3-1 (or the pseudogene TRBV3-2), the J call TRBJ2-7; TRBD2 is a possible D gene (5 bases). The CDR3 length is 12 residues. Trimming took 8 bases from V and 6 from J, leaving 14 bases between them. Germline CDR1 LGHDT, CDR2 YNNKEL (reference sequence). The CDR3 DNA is TGTGCCAGCCTGATCGGGGAAAGCGAGCAGTACTTC. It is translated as CASLIGESEQYF.

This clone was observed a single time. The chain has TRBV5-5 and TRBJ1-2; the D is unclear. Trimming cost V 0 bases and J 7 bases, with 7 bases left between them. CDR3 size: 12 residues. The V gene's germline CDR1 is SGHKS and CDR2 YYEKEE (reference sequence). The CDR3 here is CASSLGGLGYTF. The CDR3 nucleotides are TGTGCCAGCAGCTTGGGGGGTCTTGGCTACACCTTC.

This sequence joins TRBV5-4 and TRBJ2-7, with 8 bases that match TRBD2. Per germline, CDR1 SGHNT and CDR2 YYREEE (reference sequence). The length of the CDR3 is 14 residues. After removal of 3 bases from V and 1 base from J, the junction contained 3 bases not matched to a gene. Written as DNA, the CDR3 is TGTGCCAGCAGCTCAGCGGGAGTTTCCTACGAGCAGTACTTC. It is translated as CASSSAGVSYEQYF.

The CDR3 DNA reads TGTGCCATCAGTGAGCCGGGGGGCCGCGGAAACACCATATATTTT. Its translation: CAISEPGGRGNTIYF. The V and J genes are TRBV10-3 and TRBJ1-3; possibly TRBD1 for D (6 bases). This CDR3 is built from 15 residues. Germline V gene lookup returns CDR1 ENHRY and CDR2 SYGVKD. The germline V and J ends were trimmed by 2 bases and 4 bases, with 12 bases remaining between them.

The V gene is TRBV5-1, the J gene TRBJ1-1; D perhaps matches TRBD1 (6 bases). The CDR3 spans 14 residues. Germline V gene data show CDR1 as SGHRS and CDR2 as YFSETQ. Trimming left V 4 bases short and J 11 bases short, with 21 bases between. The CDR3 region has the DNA TGCGCCAGCAGCCCAGCGAAAACAGGGTTCGAGGCTTTCTTT. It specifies CASSPAKTGFEAFF.

CDR3 DNA: TGCGCCAGCAGCTTCGGGATAGGACGGGAATACGAGCAGTACTTC. Translating gives CASSFGIGREYEQYF. The chain is built from TRBV5-1 and TRBJ2-7, with a tentative D call TRBD2 (5 bases). Germline V gene lookup returns CDR1 SGHRS and CDR2 YFSETQ. The V gene lost 2 bases and the J gene lost 4 bases, with 16 bases spanning the gap. The CDR3 extends over 15 amino acids.

Here the CDR3 DNA reads TGCGCCAGCAGCCTTTCTCAGGGGTCGGGGGAAAAACTGTTTTTT. Translated, it gives CASSLSQGSGEKLFF. The chain has TRBV5-1 and TRBJ1-4, with D possibly TRBD1 on 6 matching bases. The CDR3 contains 15 residues. From germline, CDR1 is SGHRS and CDR2 YFSETQ. The ends were cut back, 4 bases at V and 8 bases at J, with 18 bases in the middle.

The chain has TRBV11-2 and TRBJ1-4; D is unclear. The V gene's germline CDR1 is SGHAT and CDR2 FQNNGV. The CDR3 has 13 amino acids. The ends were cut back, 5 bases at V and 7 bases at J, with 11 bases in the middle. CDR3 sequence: CASSAGISEKLFF. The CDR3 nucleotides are TGTGCCAGCAGCGCCGGGATCAGTGAAAAACTGTTTTTT.

The CDR3 is CASSLAGVSGRGEQYF. The CDR3 nucleotides are TGTGCCAGCAGCTTGGCTGGTGTTAGCGGGAGGGGTGAGCAGTACTTC. This chain connects TRBV5-4 to TRBJ2-7; 11 nucleotides match TRBD2. With V trimmed by 0 bases and J by 7 bases, 9 bases remained unmatched. The CDR3 covers 16 residues. Germline V gives CDR1 SGHNT, CDR2 YYREEE (reference sequence).

The CDR3 protein is CASSPSGTGGATEAFF. The DNA of the CDR3 is TGCGCCAGCAGCCCGTCGGGGACAGGGGGGGCCACTGAAGCTTTCTTT. The chain uses TRBV5-1 and TRBJ1-1, with 11 bases lining up with TRBD1. The CDR3 has 16 amino acids. Germline V gene data show CDR1 as SGHRS and CDR2 as YFSETQ. V was pared by 4 bases and J by 4 bases, with 9 bases of the junction left unmatched.

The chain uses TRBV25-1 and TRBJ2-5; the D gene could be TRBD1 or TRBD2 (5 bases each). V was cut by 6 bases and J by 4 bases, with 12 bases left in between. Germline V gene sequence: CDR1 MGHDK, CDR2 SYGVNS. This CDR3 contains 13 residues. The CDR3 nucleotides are TGTGCCAGCAGGGGACCGGGTTCAGAGACCCAGTACTTC. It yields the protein CASRGPGSETQYF.